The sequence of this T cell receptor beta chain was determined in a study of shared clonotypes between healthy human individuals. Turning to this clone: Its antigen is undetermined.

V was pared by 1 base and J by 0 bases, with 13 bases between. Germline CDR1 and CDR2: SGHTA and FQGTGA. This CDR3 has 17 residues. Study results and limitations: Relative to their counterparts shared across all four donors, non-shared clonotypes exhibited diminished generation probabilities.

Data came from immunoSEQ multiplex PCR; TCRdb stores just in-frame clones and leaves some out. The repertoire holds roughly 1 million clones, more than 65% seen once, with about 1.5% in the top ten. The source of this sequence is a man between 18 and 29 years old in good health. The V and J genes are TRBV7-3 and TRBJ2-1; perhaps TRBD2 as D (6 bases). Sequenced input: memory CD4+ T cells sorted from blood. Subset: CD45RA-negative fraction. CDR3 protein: CASSLIGAGSSYNEQFF. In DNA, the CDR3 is TGTGCCAGCAGCTTAATAGGAGCGGGCAGCTCCTACAATGAGCAGTTCTTC.